The 25 T cell receptor beta chains reported below all come from one sample, sequenced in a study of T cells in Graves' hyperthyroidism and ophthalmopathy. The CDR3 regions of TCR beta were amplified from RNA transcripts. TCR CDR3 regions were first amplified by RT-PCR with HTBI primers. TCRdb re-analysed the multiplex PCR reads in MiXCR, keeping a single row per CDR3 protein. Among 350,000 to 400,000 distinct CDR3 sequences, about a fifth were seen once, and the ten largest hold about 4%. Sequenced input: blood. Source of these receptors: a woman aged 18-30 years with Graves' hyperthyroidism.

This clonotype has a count of ten or more. V usage is TRBV30 and J usage is TRBJ1-6, with D unclear. Trimming took off 4 bases at V and 9 bases at J, with 16 bases between the two ends. Germline CDR1 reads GTSNPN; CDR2 reads SVGIG (reference sequence). This CDR3 is built from 14 residues. The CDR3 DNA is TGTGCCTGGAAGGCAAAGTTTCGAGGTTCACCCCTCCACTTT. Amino acids: CAWKAKFRGSPLHF.

There are many counts of this clonotype. The chain combines TRBV12-3 or TRBV12-4 with TRBJ1-1, with D uncertain. This CDR3 is 13 amino acids long. Trimming took off 1 base at V and 4 bases at J, with 7 bases between the two ends. The CDR3 protein is CASSLGGGTEAFF. CDR3 nucleotide sequence: TGTGCCAGCAGTTTAGGGGGAGGCACTGAAGCTTTCTTT.

This clonotype was observed a few times. This chain links TRBV3-1 with TRBJ2-5, with D perhaps TRBD1 (6 bases). The CDR3 has 16 amino acids. The germline V and J ends were trimmed by 4 bases and 3 bases, with 18 bases remaining between them. Germline V gene data show CDR1 as LGHDT and CDR2 as YNNKEL (reference sequence). CDR3 loop: CASSLGTGTLKETQYF. Here the CDR3 DNA reads TGTGCCAGCAGCCTGGGCACCGGGACACTGAAAGAGACCCAGTACTTC.

This clonotype was detected many times. This sequence joins TRBV6-1 and TRBJ2-2; 11 positions match TRBD2. This CDR3 spans 16 amino acids. Germline assignment: CDR1 MNHNS and CDR2 SASEGT. V lost 8 bases, J lost 7 bases, and 12 bases stayed unmatched. CDR3 protein: CASEKTSGVGFGELFF. CDR3 DNA sequence: TGTGCCAGCGAGAAGACTAGCGGGGTAGGATTCGGGGAGCTGTTTTTT.

This clonotype has only a few counts. J is TRBJ1-5 and V is TRBV12-3 or TRBV12-4; D unclear. CDR3 length: 13 residues. Trimming took 6 bases from V and 7 from J, leaving 13 bases between them. Here the CDR3 DNA reads TGTGCCAGCAGCCCCCCAGCTGGGCAGCCCCAGCATTTT. The encoded protein is CASSPPAGQPQHF.

This chain connects TRBV10-3 to TRBJ1-1; weak D call: TRBD1 (5 bases). CDR1 is ENHRY and CDR2 is SYGVKD in the germline V gene. V gave up 5 bases and J gave up 1 base, with 8 bases separating them. The CDR3 has 13 residues. The CDR3 here is CAISWDSNTEAFF. In DNA form, the CDR3 reads TGTGCCATCAGTTGGGACTCGAACACTGAAGCTTTCTTT.

The sample holds many counts of this clonotype. The rearrangement uses TRBV6-2 or TRBV6-3 and TRBJ1-5, with TRBD1 matching 10 bases. Per the germline V gene, CDR1 is MNHEY and CDR2 is SVGEGT. This CDR3 has 19 residues. V gave up 5 bases and J gave up 0 bases; unmatched junction bases: 13. CDR3 coding DNA: TGTGCCAGCAGTCCTGGGGACAGGGGCTTGGGTTATAGCAATCAGCCCCAGCATTTT. Translation gives CASSPGDRGLGYSNQPQHF.

This clonotype came up many times. The chain has TRBV11-2 and TRBJ2-2, with 9 bases identical to TRBD1. Germline trimming cut 5 bases from V and 2 bases from J; bases unmatched to any gene: 9. The CDR3 loop spans 17 amino acids. CDR1 and CDR2 from the germline V gene are SGHAT and FQNNGV. The CDR3 region is CASSPKDRGLNTGELFF. Written as DNA, the CDR3 is TGTGCCAGCAGCCCAAAGGACAGGGGCCTTAACACCGGGGAGCTGTTTTTT. Complete variable domain (other parts from reference TRBV11-2 and TRBJ2-2): EAGVAQSPRYKIIEKRQSVAFWCNPISGHATLYWYQQILGQGPKLLIQFQNNGVVDDSQLPKDRFSAERLKGVDSTLKIQPAKLEDSAVYLCASSPKDRGLNTGELFFGEGSRLTVL.

This clonotype was counted at least ten times. The chain links TRBV6-5 to TRBJ2-7, with D perhaps matching TRBD2 (6 bases). This CDR3 has 14 amino acids. Deletions cut 6 bases from V and 2 bases from J, with 14 bases between. From germline, CDR1 is MNHEY and CDR2 SVGAGI. The CDR3 region has the DNA TGTGCCAGCAGGATGGCAGGAGGGGCCTACGAGCAGTACTTC. Its protein is CASRMAGGAYEQYF.

There are many counts of this clonotype. The chain is built from TRBV2 and TRBJ1-6, with D maybe TRBD1 (6 bases). The CDR3 loop spans 16 amino acids. V was pared by 5 bases and J by 6 bases, with 17 bases between. In germline, CDR1 is SNHLY, CDR2 FYNNEI. This CDR3 is CASSLQGAGLNSPLHF. The CDR3 coding sequence is TGTGCCAGCAGTCTACAGGGAGCGGGACTTAATTCACCCCTCCACTTT.

This clonotype has ten or more counts. This rearrangement joins TRBV20-1 to TRBJ2-5; no definite D call. CDR1 DFQATT and CDR2 SNEGSKA come from the germline V gene (reference sequence). With 0 bases removed from V and 1 base from J, the gap between germline ends came to 9 bases. CDR3 length: 14 residues. The CDR3 nucleotides are TGCAGTGCTAGAGATAGGGTGTCCCAAGAGACCCAGTACTTC. Encoded protein: CSARDRVSQETQYF.

This clonotype has ten or more counts. In DNA form, the CDR3 reads TGTGCCAGCAGTGATTTGAGTTGGGAGGAGACCCAGTACTTC. This encodes CASSDLSWEETQYF. The chain links TRBV2 to TRBJ2-5; tentative D call: TRBD2 (5 bases). Germline CDR1 and CDR2: SNHLY and FYNNEI. V was trimmed by 3 bases and J by 5 bases, leaving 13 bases between them. The CDR3 runs 14 residues.

Many counts were recorded for this clonotype. This chain connects TRBV12-3 or TRBV12-4 to TRBJ1-2, with D uncertain. The V end lost 5 bases, the J end lost 2 bases, and 6 bases lay between the germline ends. This CDR3 region has 12 residues. CDR3 in DNA: TGTGCCAGCAGTCCGGGGAACTATGGCTACACCTTC. Encoded protein: CASSPGNYGYTF.

V usage is TRBV2 and J usage is TRBJ1-2; TRBD1 might be the D (5 bases). The CDR3 contains 14 residues. Per the germline V gene, CDR1 is SNHLY and CDR2 is FYNNEI. Trimming pared 6 bases from V and 1 base from J, leaving 12 bases between. The CDR3 here is CASRKQEVNYGYTF. The CDR3 DNA sequence: TGTGCCAGCAGGAAACAGGAAGTTAACTATGGCTACACCTTC.

Ten or more counts support this clonotype. J is TRBJ2-2 and V is TRBV11-2; 7 nucleotides line up with TRBD2. The J segment lost 1 base and the V segment lost 6 bases, leaving 11 bases of the junction unmatched. CDR1 is SGHAT and CDR2 is FQNNGV in the germline V gene. The CDR3 extends over 17 amino acids. The chain's CDR3 is CASRVVPSGQNTGELFF. The CDR3 bases are TGTGCCAGCAGGGTCGTTCCTAGCGGACAGAACACCGGGGAGCTGTTTTTT.

This clonotype was observed at least ten times. The chain recombines TRBV5-1 with TRBJ1-1; 8 bases agree with TRBD1. The CDR3 has 16 residues. The ends lost 1 base at V and 1 base at J; junction bases unmatched: 6. CDR1 and CDR2 from the germline V gene are SGHRS and YFSETQ. CDR3 in amino acids: CASSLLAGGSNTEAFF. CDR3 DNA sequence: TGCGCCAGCAGCTTGTTGGCAGGGGGCTCGAACACTGAAGCTTTCTTT.

This clonotype was seen many times. The J gene is TRBJ1-2, the V gene TRBV6-1; D ambiguous. Trimming took off 9 bases at V and 3 bases at J, with 17 bases between the two ends. CDR3 length equals 14 residues. Germline assignment: CDR1 MNHNS and CDR2 SASEGT. CDR3 DNA: TGTGCCAGTAATGAGGGCGGTGCTCACTATGGCTACACCTTC. Translated, it gives CASNEGGAHYGYTF.

The chain uses TRBV28 and TRBJ1-2, with 10 bases lining up with TRBD1. The V and J ends lost 5 bases and 8 bases, in that order; junction bases with no gene match: 8. CDR3 length: 14 residues. From germline, CDR1 is MDHEN and CDR2 SYDVKM. The CDR3 coding sequence is TGTGCCAGCAGTATACCGGGACAGGGGATCGGCTACACCTTC. Translation: CASSIPGQGIGYTF.

This clonotype was picked up many times. J is TRBJ1-1 and V is TRBV6-4, with 12 bases that match TRBD1. V dropped 3 bases and J dropped 3; count of bases not matched to a gene: 2. The CDR3 has 15 residues. Germline CDR1 reads MRHNA; CDR2 reads SNTAGT. The CDR3 loop reads CASSEGTGGYTEAFF. As DNA, the CDR3 is TGTGCCAGCAGTGAAGGGACAGGGGGCTACACTGAAGCTTTCTTT.

This clonotype appeared many times. The chain employs TRBV29-1 and TRBJ1-2; D not resolved. This CDR3 comprises 15 residues. The V gene's germline CDR1 is SQVTM and CDR2 ANQGSEA. Trimming left V 4 bases short and J 9 bases short, with 24 bases between. CDR3 protein: CSVVFNLGVAGSYTF. As DNA, the CDR3 is TGCAGCGTTGTCTTTAACCTGGGAGTCGCGGGAAGCTACACCTTC.

This clonotype was counted at least ten times. The chain joins TRBV28 to TRBJ2-5; maybe TRBD1 (5 bases). Trimming cost V 4 bases and J 0 bases, with 18 bases left between them. Germline V CDR1 and CDR2: MDHEN, SYDVKM. This CDR3 region has 17 residues. The CDR3 sequence is CASSSRSGQGYQETQYF. CDR3 DNA: TGTGCCAGCAGTTCTCGTTCAGGTCAGGGATACCAAGAGACCCAGTACTTC.

In its sample, this clonotype was seen many times. V usage is TRBV27 and J usage is TRBJ1-1, with D tentatively TRBD1 (6 bases). Germline-derived CDR1 and CDR2 are MNHEY and SMNVEV (reference sequence). The ends were cut back, 3 bases at V and 8 bases at J, with 7 bases in the middle. This CDR3 has 11 amino acids. DNA of the CDR3: TGTGCCAGCAGTTTGAGGGGGGAAGCTTTCTTT. Protein: CASSLRGEAFF.

There are many counts of this clonotype. The CDR3 DNA follows: TGTGCCAGCAGTTCGGGCGGGGGGGCCACCGAGACCCAGTACTTC. It codes for CASSSGGGATETQYF. The chain couples TRBV6-5 to TRBJ2-5; TRBD2 agrees at 9 bases. The CDR3 extends over 15 amino acids. The V gene's germline CDR1 is MNHEY and CDR2 SVGAGI. With 4 bases clipped from V and 5 bases from J, the junction kept 8 bases outside the gene matches.

This clonotype was seen repeatedly, ten times or more. V is TRBV6-1 and J is TRBJ2-7; no firm D call. The CDR3 spans 13 residues. Trimming shortened V by 0 bases and J by 0 bases, and 3 bases separated the two germline ends. CDR1 and CDR2 from the germline V gene are MNHNS and SASEGT. The CDR3 nucleotides are TGTGCCAGCAGTGAAGCACACTCCTACGAGCAGTACTTC. It codes for CASSEAHSYEQYF.

This clonotype was observed at least ten times. The chain links TRBV5-1 to TRBJ2-7; 9 positions match TRBD2. The CDR3 consists of 15 residues. J was trimmed by 3 bases and V by 0 bases; bases with no gene match: 4. Germline V gene sequence: CDR1 SGHRS, CDR2 YFSETQ. CDR3 region: CASSLGAGGLYEQYF. CDR3 DNA sequence: TGCGCCAGCAGCTTGGGAGCGGGGGGTCTCTACGAGCAGTACTTC.